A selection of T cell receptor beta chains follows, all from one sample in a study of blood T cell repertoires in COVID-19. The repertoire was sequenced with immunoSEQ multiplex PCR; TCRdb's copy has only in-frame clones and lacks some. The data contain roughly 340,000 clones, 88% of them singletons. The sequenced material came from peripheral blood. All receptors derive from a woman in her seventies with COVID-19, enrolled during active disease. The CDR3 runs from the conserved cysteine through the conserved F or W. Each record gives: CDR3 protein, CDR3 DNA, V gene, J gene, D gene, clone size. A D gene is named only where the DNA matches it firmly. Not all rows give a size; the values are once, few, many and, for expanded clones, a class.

cdr3_aa: CASSQALSGVQETQYF
cdr3_nt: TGTGCCAGCAGCCAAGCCCTAAGCGGGGTTCAAGAGACCCAGTACTTC
v_call: TRBV4-2
j_call: TRBJ2-5
d_call: TRBD2
clone_size: -

cdr3_aa: CAIRRGSTDTQYF
cdr3_nt: TGTGCCATCAGGAGGGGGAGCACAGATACGCAGTATTTT
v_call: TRBV10-3
j_call: TRBJ2-3
d_call: -
clone_size: -

cdr3_aa: CASTPGTGFRAFF
cdr3_nt: TGTGCCAGTACTCCCGGGACAGGGTTTAGAGCTTTCTTT
v_call: TRBV19
j_call: TRBJ1-1
d_call: TRBD1
clone_size: -

cdr3_aa: CASSLFASGGDTGELFF
cdr3_nt: TGTGCCAGCAGTTTATTCGCTAGCGGGGGGGACACCGGGGAGCTGTTTTTT
v_call: TRBV28
j_call: TRBJ2-2
d_call: TRBD2
clone_size: -

cdr3_aa: CASSQPNHRGNDQPQHF
cdr3_nt: TGCGCCAGCAGCCAACCAAACCACAGGGGGAATGATCAGCCCCAGCATTTT
v_call: TRBV4-3
j_call: TRBJ1-5
d_call: TRBD1
clone_size: -

cdr3_aa: CASNLQNYGYTF
cdr3_nt: TGTGCCAGCAACCTTCAGAACTATGGCTACACCTTC
v_call: TRBV12-3/TRBV12-4
j_call: TRBJ1-2
d_call: -
clone_size: -

cdr3_aa: CASSLLVYQETQYF
cdr3_nt: TGTGCCAGCAGCTTACTCGTTTACCAAGAGACCCAGTACTTC
v_call: TRBV7-9
j_call: TRBJ2-5
d_call: -
clone_size: -

cdr3_aa: CAIRAPGQNTGELFF
cdr3_nt: TGCGCCATCCGCGCCCCGGGACAGAACACCGGGGAGCTGTTTTTT
v_call: TRBV5-1
j_call: TRBJ2-2
d_call: -
clone_size: -

cdr3_aa: CASSSGANTQYF
cdr3_nt: TGTGCCAGTAGTAGCGGGGCGAATACGCAGTATTTT
v_call: TRBV19
j_call: TRBJ2-3
d_call: -
clone_size: -

cdr3_aa: CASSLTVGQGNAYGYTF
cdr3_nt: TGCGCCAGCAGCTTGACCGTCGGACAGGGAAATGCGTATGGCTACACCTTC
v_call: TRBV5-1
j_call: TRBJ1-2
d_call: TRBD1
clone_size: -

cdr3_aa: CATTTGDNYGYTF
cdr3_nt: TGTGCCACTACGACAGGGGACAACTATGGCTACACCTTC
v_call: TRBV10-3
j_call: TRBJ1-2
d_call: TRBD1
clone_size: -

cdr3_aa: CASSPIMGELFF
cdr3_nt: TGTGCCAGCAGTCCTATAATGGGGGAGCTGTTTTTT
v_call: TRBV27
j_call: TRBJ2-2
d_call: -
clone_size: -

cdr3_aa: CASSFSQGIGGAFF
cdr3_nt: TGTGCCAGCTCATTCTCTCAGGGAATAGGGGGAGCTTTCTTT
v_call: TRBV18
j_call: TRBJ1-1
d_call: -
clone_size: -

cdr3_aa: CASSRVMGQAYGYTF
cdr3_nt: TGTGCCAGCAGTAGGGTTATGGGACAGGCCTATGGCTACACCTTC
v_call: TRBV2
j_call: TRBJ1-2
d_call: TRBD1
clone_size: many